This is a list of T cell receptor beta chains from one sample in a study of blood T cell repertoires in COVID-19. Profiling relied on immunoSEQ multiplex PCR, and the TCRdb table lists in-frame clones only, not all of them. Among a few hundred thousand clones listed, more than 85% were seen once. Sequenced: peripheral blood. The receptors were gathered from a person aged 18-35 years with COVID-19, enrolled during active disease. CDR3s include the opening cysteine and the closing phenylalanine or tryptophan. D genes are given only for firm matches. Some rows mark clone size as missing; the rest say once, few, many or name a class of expanded clone.

J	D	V	size	CDR3	DNA
TRBJ1-5	.	TRBV28	once	CASRATGVSNQPQHF	TGTGCCAGCAGGGCGACGGGAGTTAGCAATCAGCCCCAGCATTTT
TRBJ2-3	TRBD2	TRBV2	.	CASRRWTSGRGTDTQYF	TGTGCCAGCAGAAGATGGACTAGCGGGAGAGGCACAGATACGCAGTATTTT
TRBJ2-5	.	TRBV21-1	once	CASSRRTIQETQYF	TGTGCCAGCAGCCGACGGACTATCCAAGAGACCCAGTACTTC
TRBJ1-5	.	TRBV19	.	CASSMLSQGRQPQHF	TGTGCCAGTAGTATGTTATCGCAGGGGAGACAGCCCCAGCATTTT
TRBJ1-2	.	TRBV5-6	.	CASSFSRGTDTF	TGTGCCAGCAGCTTTTCTCGGGGGACGGACACCTTC
TRBJ2-7	.	TRBV7-9	.	CASSLASGPHEQYF	TGTGCCAGCAGCTTAGCGAGCGGGCCCCACGAGCAGTACTTC
TRBJ2-3	.	TRBV27	.	CASSLASTDTQYF	TGTGCCAGCAGTTTGGCTAGCACAGATACGCAGTATTTT
TRBJ2-7	.	TRBV18	.	CASSLGQNEQYF	TGTGCCAGCTCCCTCGGACAAAACGAGCAGTACTTC
TRBJ1-2	TRBD1	TRBV3-1/TRBV3-2	.	CASSHLDRGLSNYGYTF	TGTGCCAGCAGCCACTTGGACAGGGGGCTTTCGAACTATGGCTACACCTTC
TRBJ2-3	TRBD2	TRBV7-6	.	CASSLNGLAIDTDTQYF	TGTGCCAGCAGCTTAAACGGACTAGCGATAGACACAGATACGCAGTATTTT
TRBJ1-3	.	TRBV15	.	CATSRRGGNSGNTIYF	TGTGCCACCAGCAGAAGGGGGGGGAACTCTGGAAACACCATATATTTT
TRBJ2-6	TRBD1	TRBV11-2	.	CASSRWGQGGDGANVLTF	TGTGCCAGCAGCCGTTGGGGACAGGGGGGTGACGGGGCCAACGTCCTGACTTTC
TRBJ2-1	.	TRBV28	.	CASSLFVVSASASYNEQFF	TGTGCCAGCAGTTTATTTGTGGTATCGGCTAGCGCATCCTACAATGAGCAGTTCTTC
TRBJ1-3	.	TRBV29-1	.	CSVVTGVLNTIYF	TGCAGCGTTGTAACGGGGGTACTAAACACCATATATTTT